Following are 21 T cell receptor beta chains from one sample sequenced in a study of T cell clonality in common variable immunodeficiency. Profiling relied on immunoSEQ multiplex PCR, and the TCRdb table lists in-frame clones only, not all of them. This sample comprises around 39,000 clones, none seen once only. Sequencing input: peripheral blood mononuclear cells. The receptors come from a person between 18 and 69 years old in good health.

The table lists this clone with many counts. The DNA ends 3 residues before the CDR3 does, and the rest of the CDR3 is filled in from the germline J gene. The rearrangement uses TRBV20-1 and TRBJ2-1; weak D call: TRBD1 (6 bases). Germline-derived CDR1 and CDR2 are DFQATT and SNEGSKA (reference sequence). There are 15 residues in the CDR3. V was clipped by 3 bases and J by 0 bases, with 12 bases between them. The DNA read from the CDR3 is TGCAGTGCTAGCGGGGACACCCGCTCCTACAATGAG. Translated, it gives CSASGDTRSYNE. The entire CDR3 protein reads CSASGDTRSYNEQFF.

This clone showed up just a few times. The read ends 3 residues early relative to the CDR3; the germline J gene fills the gap. The chain couples TRBV19 to TRBJ1-1; no clear D. V was clipped by 9 bases and J by 1 base, with 15 bases between them. The CDR3 has 14 amino acids. Germline V gives CDR1 LNHDA, CDR2 SQIVND (reference sequence). Incomplete CDR3 DNA: TGTGCCAGCATTAAGCGGGGAACGAACACTGAA. Residues: CASIKRGTNTE. The whole CDR3 sequence reads CASIKRGTNTEAFF.

This clone was recorded many times. The read falls 3 residues short of the CDR3 end, and the missing part is taken from the germline J gene. V gene TRBV20-1 combines with J gene TRBJ1-1; D unclear. The CDR3 covers 15 residues. Germline CDR1 reads DFQATT; CDR2 reads SNEGSKA (reference sequence). Trimming took off 6 bases at V and 0 bases at J, with 17 bases between the two ends. The CDR3 protein is CSADAPGKMNTEAFF. Incomplete CDR3 DNA: TGCAGTGCCGATGCTCCGGGGAAGATGAACACTGAA.

This clone was found many times. The CDR3 is cut off 3 residues early in the read; its end comes from the germline J gene. V is TRBV4-1 and J is TRBJ1-4, with D perhaps TRBD1 (5 bases). CDR1 and CDR2 from the germline V gene are MGHRA and YSYEKL. V dropped 4 bases and J dropped 8 bases, with 20 bases sitting between them. The CDR3 consists of 16 residues. The part of the CDR3 DNA that was read is TGCGCCAGCAGCCGCGGTGGCTCAGGGAGCACGGAAAAA. Its translation: CASSRGGSGSTEK. The CDR3 as a whole reads CASSRGGSGSTEKLFF.

In this sample, this clone turned up many times. The read is 3 residues too short to cover the CDR3 end, so that end is filled in from the germline J gene. V usage is TRBV5-1 and J usage is TRBJ2-3; TRBD2 matches 11 bases. This CDR3 contains 18 residues. From germline, CDR1 is SGHRS and CDR2 YFSETQ. Unmatched junction bases numbered 12, after V lost 4 bases and J lost 2 bases. The covered CDR3 bases are TGCGCCAGCAGCGTTCGCCCCGGGACTAGCGGAACCACAGATACG. Encoded protein: CASSVRPGTSGTTDT. The whole CDR3 reads CASSVRPGTSGTTDTQYF.

This clone appeared many times. Read data end 3 residues before the CDR3 end; the end is taken from the germline J gene. V and J are TRBV30 and TRBJ2-1; possibly TRBD2 for D (5 bases). The germline V gene encodes CDR1 GTSNPN and CDR2 SVGIG (reference sequence). This CDR3 contains 14 residues. Trimming took 2 bases from V and 7 from J, leaving 15 bases between them. The CDR3 here is CAWSSRGYRNEQFF. The CDR3 bases that were read are TGTGCCTGGAGTTCCCGGGGTTATAGGAATGAG.

This clone was counted many times. The read terminates 3 residues before the CDR3 end, so the remaining end is supplied by the germline J gene. The rearrangement links TRBV2 to TRBJ1-6; tentatively, D is TRBD1 (6 bases). Looked up from germline, CDR1 is SNHLY and CDR2 is FYNNEI. CDR3 length equals 15 residues. Trimming cost V 7 bases and J 2 bases, with 12 bases left between them. The CDR3 is CASKAGATYNSPLHF. CDR3 DNA, as far as it was read: TGTGCCAGCAAAGCGGGGGCAACCTATAATTCACCC.

This clone was counted a few times. The read gets to within 3 residues of the CDR3 end, and the germline J gene fills in the rest. The chain links TRBV5-1 to TRBJ2-5, with 12 nucleotides matching TRBD2. Germline trimming cut 2 bases from V and 4 bases from J; bases unmatched to any gene: 12. Germline V gene sequence: CDR1 SGHRS, CDR2 YFSETQ. The CDR3 sequence is 18 residues long. CDR3 loop: CASSFREASGRAGETQYF. The sequenced CDR3 bases are TGCGCCAGCAGCTTTCGAGAAGCTAGCGGGAGGGCCGGAGAGACC.

This clone was seen many times. The read ends 3 residues early relative to the CDR3; the germline J gene fills the gap. The genes are TRBV30 and TRBJ1-2; a possible D gene is TRBD1 (5 bases). Per germline, CDR1 GTSNPN and CDR2 SVGIG (reference sequence). The CDR3 loop spans 13 amino acids. CDR3 region: CAWSVQGEGGYTF. CDR3 DNA (partial): TGTGCCTGGAGTGTACAAGGGGAAGGAGGC.

This clone was observed at least ten times. The missing CDR3 end, 3 residues past where the read stops, is filled in from the germline J gene. The V and J genes are TRBV2 and TRBJ2-1, with TRBD1 identical over 7 bases. The CDR3 spans 14 residues. V lost 7 bases and J lost 4; bases outside the gene matches: 7. Germline V gene data show CDR1 as SNHLY and CDR2 as FYNNEI. This chain's CDR3 is CASIQGQLYNEQFF. CDR3 bases read: TGTGCCAGCATTCAGGGACAGCTTTACAATGAG.

This clone came up many times. With the read ending 3 residues before the CDR3 end, the germline J gene is used to fill in that end. The gene calls are TRBV29-1 and TRBJ2-4; 7 positions agree with TRBD2. Germline V gene sequence: CDR1 SQVTM, CDR2 ANQGSEA. Unmatched junction bases numbered 8, after V lost 2 bases and J lost 1 base. This CDR3 is built from 16 residues. The CDR3 spells CSVESGGSRAKNIQYF. The CDR3 DNA, read in part, is TGCAGCGTTGAATCTGGCGGGAGTAGGGCCAAAAACATT.

This clone was detected many times. From the germline J gene comes the end of the CDR3, since the read stops 3 residues before it. The V gene is TRBV10-3, the J gene TRBJ1-1; D perhaps matches TRBD1 (5 bases). The V gene's germline CDR1 is ENHRY and CDR2 SYGVKD. V was cut by 7 bases and J by 7 bases, with 10 bases left in between. CDR3 length: 11 residues. The CDR3 spells CAINAQGEAFF. The part of the CDR3 DNA that was read is TGTGCCATCAATGCGCAGGGTGAA.

This clone was recorded many times. The read falls 3 residues short of the CDR3 end, and the missing part is taken from the germline J gene. The rearrangement uses TRBV18 and TRBJ1-3, with TRBD1 matching over 7 bases. Germline CDR1 is KGHSH and CDR2 is LQKENI. The V and J ends lost 4 bases and 3 bases, in that order; junction bases with no gene match: 9. The CDR3 is made up of 16 amino acids. CDR3 sequence: CASSLQTGRLGNTIYF. The sequenced CDR3 bases are TGTGCCAGCTCACTCCAGACAGGGCGCCTTGGAAACACC.

In its sample, this clone was seen many times. The read ends 3 residues before the CDR3 terminus; that terminus is restored from the germline J gene. The V call is TRBV20-1, the J call TRBJ1-1; the match to TRBD1 covers 11 bases. CDR3 length: 14 residues. Per the germline V gene, CDR1 is DFQATT and CDR2 is SNEGSKA (reference sequence). V lost 4 bases to trimming and J lost 6 bases; unmatched junction nucleotides: 7. CDR3 loop: CSAKPGQGVAEAFF. CDR3 bases read: TGCAGTGCTAAACCGGGACAGGGGGTCGCTGAA.

This clone was picked up many times. Read coverage stops 3 residues before the CDR3 terminus; the germline J gene supplies the remainder. The V and J genes are TRBV3-1 (or the pseudogene TRBV3-2) and TRBJ2-1; the match to TRBD2 covers 9 bases. V shed 4 bases, J shed 1 base, and the junction held 5 bases outside the gene matches. From germline, CDR1 is LGHDT and CDR2 YNNKEL (reference sequence). This CDR3 has 16 residues. Partial CDR3 DNA: TGTGCCAGCAGCCGAGGAGCGGGAGGTTCCTACAATGAG. The encoded protein is CASSRGAGGSYNE. The complete CDR3 protein is CASSRGAGGSYNEQFF.

This clone has ten or more counts. The DNA read from the CDR3 is TGCGCCAGCAGCCAAGGACTAGCGGGAAGAAATGAG. Its translation is CASSQGLAGRNE. The full CDR3 is CASSQGLAGRNEQFF. This rearrangement joins TRBV4-1 to TRBJ2-1, with 11 bases aligning to TRBD2. The CDR3 end is not reached by the read, which stops 3 residues before it; the germline J gene fills it in. The V and J ends lost 1 base and 7 bases, in that order; junction bases with no gene match: 3. This CDR3 has 15 residues. Germline CDR1 and CDR2: MGHRA and YSYEKL.

Turning to this clone: The read gets to within 3 residues of the CDR3 end, and the germline J gene fills in the rest. The V and J genes are TRBV5-4 and TRBJ2-7; D might be TRBD1 (7 bases). V lost 3 bases and J lost 3, with 16 bases in between. Germline CDR1 and CDR2: SGHNT and YYREEE (reference sequence). This CDR3 comprises 15 residues. The sequenced CDR3 bases are TGTGCCAGCAGCTCTTTGGCAGGGGGGATCTACGAG. As protein: CASSSLAGGIYE. From start to end, the CDR3 is CASSSLAGGIYEQYF. Using reference TRBV5-4 and TRBJ2-7 for the parts outside the CDR3, the full variable domain is ETGVTQSPTHLIKTRGQQVTLRCSSQSGHNTVSWYQQALGQGPQFIFQYYREEENGRGNFPPRFSGLQFPNYSSELNVNALELDDSALYLCASSSLAGGIYEQYFGPGTRLTVT.

With respect to this clone: The CDR3 goes on 3 residues after the read ends, and that part is filled in from the germline J gene. This chain joins TRBV20-1 and TRBJ2-7; 7 positions match TRBD2. After removal of 3 bases from V and 6 bases from J, the junction contained 14 bases not matched to a gene. CDR1 and CDR2 (germline): DFQATT, SNEGSKA (reference sequence). This CDR3 region has 15 residues. The covered CDR3 bases are TGCAGTGCTAGTTACTTGCGGGAGTCCCCACTCGAG. The encoded protein is CSASYLRESPLE. The entire CDR3 sequence reads CSASYLRESPLEQYF.

This clone has at least ten counts. The read falls 3 residues short of the CDR3 end, and the missing part is taken from the germline J gene. The chain is built from TRBV2 and TRBJ1-3, with D possibly TRBD1 on 5 matching bases. This CDR3 region has 16 residues. CDR1 is SNHLY and CDR2 is FYNNEI in the germline V gene. The germline V and J ends were trimmed by 3 bases and 0 bases, with 12 bases remaining between them. The CDR3 sequence: CASSETDFSSGNTIYF. CDR3 bases read: TGTGCCAGCAGTGAGACAGATTTTAGCTCTGGAAACACC.

This clone appeared many times. With the read ending 3 residues before the CDR3 end, the germline J gene is used to fill in that end. The V gene is TRBV2, the J gene TRBJ1-2, with 8 bases fitting TRBD1. The CDR3 is 12 amino acids. Germline V lookup: CDR1 SNHLY, CDR2 FYNNEI. The CDR3 loop reads CASRTGVGGYTF. Partial CDR3 DNA: TGTGCCAGCAGGACAGGGGTGGGAGGC.

At least ten counts were recorded for this clone. The read falls 3 residues short of the CDR3 end, and the missing part is taken from the germline J gene. The chain has TRBV28 and TRBJ2-5; TRBD1 matches at 9 bases. The V gene end was trimmed by 5 bases and the J gene end by 0 bases; junction bases not matched to a gene: 7. The length of the CDR3 is 16 residues. Germline V gene lookup returns CDR1 MDHEN and CDR2 SYDVKM. The CDR3 DNA, read in part, is TGTGCCAGCAGTCCCGACAGGGGGATTCACCAAGAGACC. This sequence encodes CASSPDRGIHQET. The whole CDR3 protein is CASSPDRGIHQETQYF.